There are a few counts of the clone carrying this TCR beta chain. As yet, its antigen is unknown. Both about-4-week and about-12-week second-dose recipients were combined. Produced via immunoSEQ multiplex PCR; TCRdb's table is partial and in-frame only. The table records 140,000 to 150,000 clones, 92% of them present only once. This sample is drawn from a study of T cell responses to AZD1222 COVID-19 vaccine. General study results and limits: Repertoires were collected only later (after the peak T cell response had occurred). Seropositivity was recorded at baseline in only 5 or 6 AZD1222 recipients. White British ancestry dominated among donors, who included more females, and clonal diversity was possibly underestimated.

The CDR3 spans 13 residues. Trimming removed 8 bases at V and 4 bases at J, with 12 bases between. Germline CDR1 MNHEY, CDR2 SVGAGI. This receptor was obtained from an adult who received the AZD1222 COVID-19 vaccine. The material was peripheral blood, obtained 28 days after the second AZD1222 dose. V is TRBV6-5 and J is TRBJ1-3; D uncertain. The CDR3 DNA sequence: TGTGCCAGCGCTACCCTCGGCGGAAACACCATATATTTT. Protein product: CASATLGGNTIYF.